This note documents a single TCR beta chain sequence. What it recognizes is unknown. The record originates from a study of T cell repertoires in cytomegalovirus infection. Study-level information: CMV infection together with matching HLA type was indicated by public TCR beta signatures. Overall study results and limits: The study identified carriers of CMV plus the relevant HLA from cumulative public TCR beta family frequency. Clonotype analysis showed dominance of the ex vivo response by HLA-C-restricted CMV-specific TCR beta clonotypes.

V gave up 2 bases and J gave up 9 bases; unmatched junction bases: 7. CDR3 length: 16 residues. Germline V lookup: CDR1 LGHNA, CDR2 YNFKEQ. TCRdb called the reads again in MiXCR, with one record for every CDR3 protein. This table holds around 800,000 distinct CDR3 sequences, 30% to 35% found once. This chain links TRBV4-2 with TRBJ2-1, with 13 bases lining up with TRBD2. This specimen was cultured CD8+ T cells from PBMCs, taken from culture after CMV antigen stimulation. The TCR was taken from a human donor in good health (CMV status not recorded). Some clones in this sample may be carry-over from other donors' samples. The CDR3 is CASSQRLAGGSVEQFF. CDR3 sequence (DNA): TGTGCCAGCAGCCAAAGACTAGCGGGGGGTAGTGTTGAGCAGTTCTTC.